Listed below are T cell receptor beta chains from one sample, sequenced in a study of shared clonotypes between healthy human individuals. Produced via immunoSEQ multiplex PCR; TCRdb's table is partial and in-frame only. The sample has over 2 million clones; under 95% are singletons. Sequencing used naive CD4+ T cells from PBMCs. All receptors derive from a man between 18 and 35 years old in good health. Some clones in this sample may be carry-over from other donors' samples. The CDR3 runs from the conserved cysteine through the conserved F or W. Fields, in order: D gene, V gene, clone size, CDR3 protein. D genes are given only for firm matches. For some rows the clone size is stated as once, few or many, or as a class when expanded; others skip it.

d_call: TRBD1; v_call: TRBV6-6; clone_size: once; cdr3_aa: CASSLTGAYGYTF
d_call: -; v_call: TRBV7-2; clone_size: -; cdr3_aa: CASQGRDYGYTF
d_call: -; v_call: TRBV7-9; clone_size: -; cdr3_aa: CASSLQRRTEYYGYTF
d_call: -; v_call: TRBV28; clone_size: -; cdr3_aa: CASIAGHIGRSGFYEQYF
d_call: -; v_call: TRBV7-6; clone_size: -; cdr3_aa: CASSSRASPSYEQYF
d_call: -; v_call: TRBV7-2; clone_size: -; cdr3_aa: CASSLVVGGAYEQYF
d_call: -; v_call: TRBV10-1; clone_size: -; cdr3_aa: CASSEMPTGREQYF
d_call: -; v_call: TRBV6-5; clone_size: -; cdr3_aa: CASSYSGGWGTEAFF
d_call: -; v_call: TRBV9; clone_size: -; cdr3_aa: CASSSWEAQGRNIQYF
d_call: -; v_call: TRBV29-1; clone_size: -; cdr3_aa: CSVGGSGETQYF
d_call: -; v_call: TRBV10-3; clone_size: -; cdr3_aa: CAIRPRASLIADRTEAFF
d_call: -; v_call: TRBV7-3; clone_size: -; cdr3_aa: CASSRGTSGGELFF
d_call: -; v_call: TRBV18; clone_size: -; cdr3_aa: CASSLEEDTEAFF
d_call: TRBD2; v_call: TRBV7-3; clone_size: -; cdr3_aa: CASSFGLAGTGELFF
d_call: -; v_call: TRBV7-2; clone_size: -; cdr3_aa: CASSLIGRMEF
d_call: -; v_call: TRBV28; clone_size: -; cdr3_aa: CASSLWRGSGANVLTF
d_call: TRBD1; v_call: TRBV27; clone_size: -; cdr3_aa: CASRRYRDRVSGEQYF
d_call: -; v_call: TRBV30; clone_size: -; cdr3_aa: CAWSGAGKGYTF
d_call: TRBD1; v_call: TRBV6-1; clone_size: once; cdr3_aa: CASSEVGMGQGDGYTF
d_call: -; v_call: TRBV4-1; clone_size: -; cdr3_aa: CASSQVEGWDTEAFF
d_call: -; v_call: TRBV5-4; clone_size: -; cdr3_aa: CASSLSGRNTEAFF
d_call: -; v_call: TRBV5-1; clone_size: -; cdr3_aa: CASSLEVGVYEQYF
d_call: -; v_call: TRBV4-3; clone_size: -; cdr3_aa: CSHLRPPANEQFF
d_call: TRBD1; v_call: TRBV7-2; clone_size: -; cdr3_aa: CASSPRTGPNTEAFF
d_call: -; v_call: TRBV18; clone_size: few; cdr3_aa: CASSPISDSNYGYTF
d_call: TRBD2; v_call: TRBV18; clone_size: -; cdr3_aa: CASSPRLAGDDNEQFF
d_call: TRBD1; v_call: TRBV5-4; clone_size: -; cdr3_aa: CASSLDPPGQGADEQFF
d_call: -; v_call: TRBV29-1; clone_size: -; cdr3_aa: CSVGSGIGQYF
d_call: -; v_call: TRBV10-3; clone_size: once; cdr3_aa: CAIKTGDTSTDTQYF
d_call: -; v_call: TRBV18; clone_size: -; cdr3_aa: CASSPRRLQVMETQYF
d_call: TRBD2; v_call: TRBV18; clone_size: -; cdr3_aa: CASSPLAAPYEQYF
d_call: -; v_call: TRBV5-6; clone_size: -; cdr3_aa: CASSLGRPVLYEQYF
d_call: -; v_call: TRBV7-8; clone_size: -; cdr3_aa: CASSGAAQNEQYF
d_call: TRBD1; v_call: TRBV5-1; clone_size: -; cdr3_aa: CASSRGQGARTGELFF
d_call: TRBD2; v_call: TRBV29-1; clone_size: -; cdr3_aa: CSVGTSGAYEQYF
d_call: -; v_call: TRBV15; clone_size: once; cdr3_aa: CATSSTLRLSGNTIYF
d_call: -; v_call: TRBV5-1; clone_size: -; cdr3_aa: CASSETGSLTYEQYF
d_call: -; v_call: TRBV5-6; clone_size: -; cdr3_aa: CASSLFLRAGPRGWETQYF
d_call: TRBD1; v_call: TRBV15; clone_size: -; cdr3_aa: CATSLTTTGKETQYF
d_call: TRBD1; v_call: TRBV5-4; clone_size: once; cdr3_aa: CASSFKGTVTYEQYF
d_call: -; v_call: TRBV6-6; clone_size: -; cdr3_aa: CASSYRGSYEQYF
d_call: -; v_call: TRBV18; clone_size: -; cdr3_aa: CASSPTPRTSSYEQYF
d_call: TRBD1; v_call: TRBV28; clone_size: -; cdr3_aa: CASSSRTGVSKETQYF
d_call: TRBD2; v_call: TRBV5-1; clone_size: -; cdr3_aa: CASNWRAGQETQYF
d_call: -; v_call: TRBV11-3; clone_size: once; cdr3_aa: CASSLDPQINEQFF
d_call: TRBD2; v_call: TRBV2; clone_size: -; cdr3_aa: CASRRGLAGTGELFF
d_call: -; v_call: TRBV5-1; clone_size: -; cdr3_aa: CASSADSGAGELFF
d_call: -; v_call: TRBV4-1; clone_size: -; cdr3_aa: CASSLRPPSYEQYF
d_call: -; v_call: TRBV10-3; clone_size: once; cdr3_aa: CAINRGVEYGYTF
d_call: -; v_call: TRBV10-3; clone_size: -; cdr3_aa: CAISEGDPRTHEQFF
d_call: -; v_call: TRBV6-6; clone_size: -; cdr3_aa: CASRQQRMNTEAFF
d_call: -; v_call: TRBV29-1; clone_size: -; cdr3_aa: CSVDGPLGGSYEQYF
d_call: -; v_call: TRBV28; clone_size: few; cdr3_aa: CASSLVQNYEQYF
d_call: TRBD1; v_call: TRBV5-4; clone_size: -; cdr3_aa: CASSIDDQGEPINEQFF
d_call: -; v_call: TRBV5-1; clone_size: once; cdr3_aa: CASSLTGQDDEQYF